This record looks at one T cell receptor beta chain sequence and its context. Its specificity is not known. Using its own MiXCR run on the 5' RACE reads, TCRdb lists one record per CDR3 protein. The table records hundreds of thousands of distinct CDR3 sequences, about 8.3% of them present only once. The data were taken from a study of T cells after yellow fever vaccination. Study context: SMART-Seq v4 Ultra Low Input prepared the low-cell-number fractions. Study-level findings and limits: Of the clonotypes, a small share occurred in both CD4 and CD8 compartments. Peaking on day 5 versus 15, the secondary response was faster but weaker. Reappearance after the booster was seen for most primary-vaccination clones, at more than 95% CD4 and about 90% CD8.

This CDR3 comprises 17 residues. The V gene's germline CDR1 is LGHNT and CDR2 FRNRAP. V gave up 1 base and J gave up 13 bases, with 26 bases separating them. The chain is built from TRBV12-5 and TRBJ1-5, with D maybe TRBD1 (6 bases). This receptor was taken from a man in his late teens or twenties who received the YFV17D yellow fever vaccine. The specimen was PBMCs, collected about 41 days after the first yellow fever vaccination. The DNA for the CDR3 is TGTGCTAGTGGTTTGGCCCGAACCGATAGTGGGGGGCGCGATCAGCATTTT. This codes for CASGLARTDSGGRDQHF. Full variable domain (remainder filled in from reference TRBV12-5 and TRBJ1-5): DARVTQTPRHKVTEMGQEVTMRCQPILGHNTVFWYRQTMMQGLELLAYFRNRAPLDDSGMPKDRFSAEMPDATLATLKIQPSEPRDSAVYFCASGLARTDSGGRDQHFGDGTRLSIL.